This TCR beta chain was observed in a study of beta chain features in type 1 diabetes. Study findings and constraints: Insertion counts at VDJ junctions were lower in type 1 diabetes patients, who also showed more deletions there.

This clone has a handful of counts. Its matching antigen is unknown. Reverse transcribing all isolated RNA meant expressed TCRB transcripts were sequenced. The data were produced by immunoSEQ multiplex PCR, yet TCRdb's version contains in-frame clones alone and is incomplete. The data contain some 410,000 clones, about an eighth of them seen just once; the ten biggest clones take up about 0.042%. The sequencing input was naive CD4+ T cells from blood. The receptor comes from a woman aged 18-30 years in good health.

DNA of the CDR3: TGCGCCAGCAGCTTGGAAGGTGCGGTCCCTCAAGAGACCCAGTACTTC. This codes for CASSLEGAVPQETQYF. This chain joins TRBV5-1 and TRBJ2-5; D is uncertain. Germline-derived CDR1 and CDR2 are SGHRS and YFSETQ. The ends were cut back, 0 bases at V and 2 bases at J, with 14 bases in the middle. This CDR3 is 16 amino acids long. The full variable domain, completed using reference TRBV5-1 and TRBJ2-5, is KAGVTQTPRYLIKTRGQQVTLSCSPISGHRSVSWYQQTPGQGLQFLFEYFSETQRNKGNFPGRFSGRQFSNSRSEMNVSTLELGDSALYLCASSLEGAVPQETQYFGPGTRLLVL.